Given below is one T cell receptor (beta chain) in context. This clone was counted only a few times. Its binding antigen is unknown. No much larger clonotype is one base removed from it; base qualities were not supplied. The germline V gene (reference sequence) gives CDR1 as SEHNR and CDR2 as FQNEAQ. Trimming removed 5 bases from V and 4 bases from J, leaving 19 bases between the germline ends. Taken from cysteine to phenylalanine, the CDR3 has 16 residues. The DNA shown is the 48-base CDR3, in frame from base 1. The method behind the library was the immunoSEQ multiplex PCR assay. For the multiplex PCR, a mixture combining 60 forward primers for TCR Vbeta segments and 13 reverse primers for TCR Jbeta segments was used. A multiplex PCR assay on genomic DNA amplified the CDR3 region of rearranged TCR beta genes. Amplified TCR beta libraries were sequenced as 87-base-pair reads on the Illumina HiSeq System. As for the authors' bioinformatics: A later analysis tallied some 79 million unique TCR beta chains across the 666 repertoires, and around 12 million of those chains were shared by two or more donors. A nearest-neighbor algorithm error-corrected the raw reads and collapsed the reads into unique sequences, merging closely related sequences to remove PCR and sequencing errors. CDR3 sequences were aligned to IMGT reference sequences to assign V, D and J gene segments. Each retained sequence needed at least a six-nucleotide match to both a V gene segment and a J gene segment. Rearrangements were called productive when the CDR3 lacked stop codons and stayed in frame with V and J; all others were non-productive. Following IMGT convention, CDR3 was defined as the stretch from the second conserved V-encoded cysteine up to the conserved J-encoded phenylalanine. The earlier analysis of 587 of the donors excluded any sequence lacking an unambiguous match to a single V gene segment. In an earlier analysis of several hundred of the donors, V segments were called functional above 56.7% productive rearrangements and were called segregating when the between-donor standard deviation exceeded 5%. To diagnose cytomegalovirus status from the catalog of TCR beta chain sequences, a statistical classification framework was built. In a later analysis, V and J genes were assigned by comparing TCR nucleotide sequences against IMGT/GENE-DB human TR gene sequences. In a later analysis, CDR3 sequences and most-parsimonious VDJ recombination scenarios were assigned using the TCRdist pipeline. In a later analysis, each TCR beta chain was defined by its CDR3 amino acid sequence together with its V-gene family, and reads without a unique V-gene family were excluded. A later analysis removed 592 highly shared, low-generation-probability nucleotide sequences to deal with suspected cross-contamination and a sequencing artifact. In a later analysis, a clonal expansion index for each public chain was calculated from normalized within-repertoire ranks of inferred template counts. In a later analysis, generation probabilities were computed using a VDJ recombination model fitted to out-of-frame rearrangements, and the results were checked against IGoR. A later analysis scored TCR-TCR, TCR-HLA and TCR-CMV co-occurrence with hypergeometric tests, applying a repertoire-size bias correction to TCR pairs. In a later analysis, false discovery rates were estimated by permuting HLA or CMV assignments 20 times. In a later analysis, co-occurring TCRs were grouped with DBSCAN, and TCRdist sequence similarity was added when clustering was performed within HLA-allele-positive subsets. Co-occurrence clustering excluded repertoires with fewer than 30,000 or more than 120,000 public chains, plus five with anomalous nucleotide sharing. TCRdb's version of the immuneACCESS table is confined to in-frame rearrangements and falls short of the full clone set. An unresolved V gene accounts for under half of the shortfall where checked; the remainder is of unknown origin. That table gives V, J and clone size, and the DNA gave D and trimming. This sample comprises some 100,000 clones, around 78% of them detected only once. Around 4.6% of the sample goes to the ten largest clones.

In total, just over 650 healthy bone marrow donors made up the cohort. All cohort members were sampled while nominally healthy, although unrecorded immune exposures were likely present. The donor was CMV seropositive and belonged to the group of around 300 seropositive cohort members. A peripheral blood sample was provided by each donor, and peripheral blood mononuclear cells were used for TCR beta sequencing. Genomic DNA extraction from the blood cell samples was performed with the Qiagen DNeasy Blood Extraction Kit. This sample is part of a study of cytomegalovirus exposure and HLA in healthy donors (TCRdb year 2017). Notes on the research overall: According to an earlier analysis of several hundred of the donors, about 179 million T cells yielded 90 million to 130 million unique TCR beta sequences and about 280 Gb of sequence data. About 300 gigabases of sequencing data and roughly 80 million unique TCR sequences made up an early release that covered nearly 650 HLA-typed donors. Among the roughly 400 genotyped donors, approximately 77% belonged to the genetic ancestry cluster associated with self-reported Caucasian donors. The study aimed to test whether signatures of past pathogen exposure could be identified by cataloging public T cell receptors. The study used immunosequencing to profile the T cell repertoires of several hundred subjects and linked those repertoires to cytomegalovirus serostatus. Along with the roughly 670-subject first cohort, a separate validation cohort of over a hundred different subjects was used. The study combined high-throughput TCR immunosequencing, statistical association of individual TCRs with disease status, and machine learning to predict cytomegalovirus infection status. In a later analysis, previously published TCR beta repertoires from several hundred donors were re-analyzed and high-resolution HLA genotyping was added so that TCR occurrence patterns could be studied. Rather than drawing on any new phenotypic data, the later analysis identified candidate immune exposures from TCR beta sequences and the way those sequences occurred across donors. An earlier analysis of roughly 600 of the donors used high-throughput TCR beta sequencing to judge whether each TCR beta V gene segment behaved as functional or pseudogenic. Alongside the repertoire data, information on donor age, sex, ethnicity and CMV serostatus was compiled. A later genetic analysis took genome-wide SNP genotypes for 398 of the 666 donors and used that subset as a discovery cohort. Every discovery cohort repertoire had been produced on one sequencing platform. HLA typing covered class I and class II loci at four-digit resolution. The number of donors typed differed by locus, with about 629-630 for A, B, C, DRB1 and DQB1, around 500 for DQA1, under 610 for DPA1, and around 430 for DPB1. A few DR-DQ haplotypes were treated as single units for association and clustering because of strong linkage in the cohort. Among approximately 370 genotyped donors of the cohort, an average of about 220,000 unique TCR beta nucleotide sequences was sequenced per donor, of which about 19% were non-productive. Results and caveats for the whole study, not just this receptor: A later analysis found that TCR association rates varied across HLA loci, with DRB1 alleles showing the most associated TCRs and HLA-C alleles the fewest. Across donors, most TCR sequences were observed very rarely, whereas some public TCRs were present in many individuals. Most CMV-associated TCR beta chains appeared to be HLA-restricted in a later analysis, and the HLA associations seemed to be driven largely by CMV exposure. A later genetic analysis associated a missense DCLRE1C variant with V-gene and J-gene trimming of TCR beta chains, and an independent cohort replicated the association. In a later genetic analysis, fewer N-insertions in productive TCRs were reported among donors in an Asian-associated ancestry cluster than the roughly 640-donor mean. Because HLA typing was unavailable for some donors at each locus, only the typed subset was used in association tests. In vitro tests confirmed that a few of the cytomegalovirus-associated TCR beta chains recognize cytomegalovirus antigens. In the study, about 150 TCR beta chains were listed as associated with cytomegalovirus. Because counts were too low, about 18 rarely observed V segments, including chromosome 9 orphons, were excluded from the earlier analysis of 500 to 700 of the donors. A further reported finding was that TCR beta sequences accurately predicted the HLA-A and HLA-B alleles for most subjects in the first cohort. In a later analysis, several top co-occurrence clusters were reported to appear linked to parvovirus B19, influenza, CMV and Epstein-Barr virus. The classifier was reported to diagnose cytomegalovirus status with high specificity and sensitivity in both the original and validation cohorts. In a later analysis, over 15,000 TCR beta sequences were associated with specific HLA alleles at a false discovery rate of 0.05. Correlated functional status among segregating V segments might be attributable to linkage disequilibrium, but an unknown experimental factor could not be ruled out. In a later analysis, HLA-associated TCR beta chains were found to be more clonally expanded and to have lower generation probabilities than equally common non-associated chains. For the cohort, immune exposure information was limited to CMV serostatus. Roughly uniform sequencing depth across donors was assumed in presence/absence analyses, although this assumption may not hold. Some IMGT-functional V segments, including TRBV6-2 and TRBV6-3, could not be distinguished by the 87-base-pair reads and were therefore excluded. Strong co-occurrence of HLA alleles, especially DR and DQ, made assigning TCR associations to individual alleles difficult. According to the authors, the approach could potentially be generalized to other disease states and immunological phenotypes. Only TCR beta chains were sequenced in this cohort, and the absence of alpha or paired-chain data limited detectable features. An earlier analysis of approximately 600 of the donors showed that most TCR beta V segments appeared in productive rearrangements either about 87% or about 30% of the time, which broadly matched IMGT annotations. The sequencing pipeline was judged likely to have produced a cluster of highly shared sequence variants as a technical artifact.

The sample comprised PBMCs. The clonotype was recovered from a middle-aged woman in good health and CMV-seropositive. The sequence joins TRBV7-9 to TRBJ2-3; perhaps TRBD2 is the D gene, with 5 bases matching. CDR3 region: CASSLGSGIVSDTQYF. The DNA sequence reads TGTGCCAGCAGCCTGGGTTCCGGGATCGTGTCAGATACGCAGTATTTT. With the rest looked up from the reference TRBV7-9 and TRBJ2-3 genes rather than sequenced, the full variable domain is DTGVSQNPRHKITKRGQNVTFRCDPISEHNRLYWYRQTLGQGPEFLTYFQNEAQLEKSRLLSDRFSAERPKGSFSTLEIQRTEQGDSAMYLCASSLGSGIVSDTQYFGPGTRLTVL.